Listed here is a single T cell receptor (beta chain). Its target is unknown. The data stem from a study of T cell responses to AZD1222 COVID-19 vaccine. Some clones are missing from TCRdb's copy, which holds only in-frame ones; the method was immunoSEQ multiplex PCR. Here the sample spans roughly 150,000 clones, 90% to 95% being singletons. Trimming shortened V by 3 bases and J by 3 bases, and 9 bases separated the two germline ends. The germline V gene has CDR1 LGHNA and CDR2 YSLEER. CDR3 size: 13 residues. Findings and limits, study-wide: The study found vaccine-associated CD4 TCRs spanning spike, dominant at 160-218 and 743-854. Recipients of two AZD1222 doses showed rising Spike-specific TCR breadth and depth. Unmutated regions of variants are reportedly targeted by nearly half of spike-specific TCRs. Most donors were white British, females outnumbered males, and clonal diversity was possibly underestimated.

V is TRBV4-3 and J is TRBJ2-7, with TRBD1 as a possible D gene (6 bases). The TCR comes from an adult in good health. Sequencing was performed on peripheral blood, taken on day 0 of AZD1222 vaccination. This CDR3 reads CASSQTQGYEQYF. CDR3 sequence (DNA): TGCGCCAGCAGCCAGACACAGGGCTACGAGCAGTACTTC.